What follows are 32 T cell receptor beta chains derived from one specimen sequenced in a study of blood T cell repertoires in COVID-19 (dated by TCRdb to about 2020). Library preparation employed the immunoSEQ multiplex PCR assay. TCRdb limited this immuneACCESS table to in-frame rearrangements with V and J called. A share of clones is missing; checked studies link under half to unresolved V genes, and the rest is unexplained. This sample is represented by more than 75,000 clones; around 90% of them were singletons. Approximately 5% of the sample goes to the ten largest clones. Sequencing input: peripheral blood. The receptors come from a woman over 75 with acute or convalescent COVID-19.

This chain joins TRBV6-6 and TRBJ1-2, with 7 positions matching TRBD1. The V gene's germline CDR1 is MNHNY and CDR2 SVGAGI (reference sequence). This CDR3 comprises 10 residues. DNA of the CDR3: TGTGCAACCGGGACAGTCCCGCAGACCTTC. This gives the protein CATGTVPQTF.

This chain uses TRBV11-1 with TRBJ2-7, with 9 bases that match TRBD2. CDR1 is SGHAT and CDR2 is FQDESV in the germline V gene (reference sequence). The V segment lost 3 bases and the J segment 3 bases; nucleotides outside the gene matches: 6. CDR3 length: 15 amino acids. The CDR3 protein is CASSFVSGGLYEQYF. CDR3 in DNA: TGTGCCAGCAGCTTCGTTAGCGGGGGCCTCTACGAGCAGTACTTC.

The chain uses TRBV7-3 and TRBJ1-2; a weak D match, TRBD1 (5 bases). Germline loops: CDR1 SGHTA, CDR2 FQGTGA. The V end lost 5 bases, the J end lost 2 bases, and 9 bases lay between the germline ends. The CDR3 totals 13 residues. The CDR3 reads CASSPDRNYGYTF. The CDR3 region has the DNA TGTGCCAGCAGCCCCGACAGAAACTATGGCTACACCTTC.

The chain is built from TRBV2 and TRBJ2-1; tentatively, D is TRBD1 (6 bases). Germline values: CDR1 SNHLY, CDR2 FYNNEI. V gave up 4 bases and J gave up 8 bases, with 12 bases separating them. This CDR3 has 13 amino acids. DNA of the CDR3: TGTGCCAGCAGTGTTACAGGGTTCGATGAGCAGTTCTTC. Translating gives CASSVTGFDEQFF.

The count of this clone is one. The chain recombines TRBV29-1 with TRBJ1-1, with D possibly TRBD1 on 5 matching bases. Deletions cut 7 bases from V and 1 base from J, with 22 bases between. The CDR3 loop spans 16 amino acids. Germline CDR1 SQVTM, CDR2 ANQGSEA. The CDR3 DNA reads TGCAGCGCAACCGTGGGGGGGGGAACAGGGAACACTGAAGCTTTCTTT. Translating gives CSATVGGGTGNTEAFF.

The chain employs TRBV6-5 and TRBJ2-1; 8 bases align to TRBD2. Losses at the gene ends were 5 bases for V and 4 bases for J; bases not matched to a gene: 4. The CDR3 is 14 residues long. CDR1 and CDR2 from the germline V gene are MNHEY and SVGAGI. As DNA, the CDR3 is TGTGCCAGCAGTCCGGGGGGGGTTTACAATGAGCAGTTCTTC. It specifies CASSPGGVYNEQFF.

V gene TRBV19 combines with J gene TRBJ1-5; 7 bases line up with TRBD1. Trimming took 2 bases from V and 4 from J; bases not matched to a gene: 2. Germline CDR1 reads LNHDA; CDR2 reads SQIVND (reference sequence). The CDR3 has 14 residues. The CDR3 DNA is TGTGCCAGTAGTATATCGACAGGGAATCAGCCCCAGCATTTT. Translated: CASSISTGNQPQHF.

The V call is TRBV19, the J call TRBJ1-2; D not certain. This CDR3 region has 16 residues. V was cut by 7 bases and J by 0 bases, with 18 bases left in between. The germline gives CDR1 LNHDA, CDR2 SQIVND (reference sequence). CDR3 region: CASTLTRQAANYGYTF. The CDR3 DNA reads as TGTGCCAGTACCCTGACACGTCAAGCAGCTAACTATGGCTACACCTTC. The variable domain in full, with the rest retrieved from reference TRBV19 and TRBJ1-2, is DGGITQSPKYLFRKEGQNVTLSCEQNLNHDAMYWYRQDPGQGLRLIYYSQIVNDFQKGDIAEGYSVSREKKESFPLTVTSAQKNPTAFYLCASTLTRQAANYGYTFGSGTRLTVV.

This clone was recorded a few times. The chain employs TRBV19 and TRBJ2-3; TRBD1 matches at 9 bases. Germline loops: CDR1 LNHDA, CDR2 SQIVND (reference sequence). This CDR3 contains 14 residues. The junction had 7 bases not matched to a gene; V was cut back by 6 bases and J by 6 bases. The CDR3 DNA follows: TGTGCCAGTAGCCCGACAGGGGGATTGGATACGCAGTATTTT. Translated: CASSPTGGLDTQYF.

The CDR3 sequence: CASSLEGQSTDTQYF. CDR3 DNA sequence: TGCGCCAGCAGCCTTGAAGGACAGAGCACAGATACGCAGTATTTT. This sequence joins TRBV4-3 and TRBJ2-3; D perhaps matches TRBD1 (6 bases). The CDR3 loop spans 15 amino acids. V lost 4 bases, J lost 0 bases, and 11 bases lay in between. The germline CDR1 and CDR2 sequences are LGHNA and YSLEER.

The chain carries TRBV19 and TRBJ2-7, with D possibly being TRBD1 (5 bases). This CDR3 spans 15 amino acids. CDR1 is LNHDA and CDR2 is SQIVND in the germline V gene (reference sequence). Trimming cost V 5 bases and J 5 bases, with 19 bases left between them. The CDR3 nucleotides are TGTGCCAGTAGTCCGACCGCCCTGGGCAGGGACGAGCAGTACTTC. Its protein is CASSPTALGRDEQYF. The whole variable domain, remainder taken from reference TRBV19 and TRBJ2-7, is DGGITQSPKYLFRKEGQNVTLSCEQNLNHDAMYWYRQDPGQGLRLIYYSQIVNDFQKGDIAEGYSVSREKKESFPLTVTSAQKNPTAFYLCASSPTALGRDEQYFGPGTRLTVT.

The J gene is TRBJ1-1, the V gene TRBV5-6; unclear D gene. Germline CDR1 reads SGHDT; CDR2 reads YYEEEE. This CDR3 contains 13 residues. V lost 4 bases to trimming and J lost 7 bases, with 14 bases between them. The CDR3 DNA is TGTGCCAGCAGCCCCGGGTGGAACTATGAAGCTTTCTTT. As protein: CASSPGWNYEAFF.

The chain is built from TRBV4-3 and TRBJ1-2, with D perhaps matching TRBD1 (5 bases). Trimming took 0 bases from V and 6 from J, leaving 17 bases between them. The CDR3 covers 16 residues. Germline V gives CDR1 LGHNA, CDR2 YSLEER. The CDR3 DNA reads TGCGCCAGCAGCCAAGATCTTGGAGGGATCAGGGATGGCTACACCTTC. It encodes CASSQDLGGIRDGYTF.

The gene calls are TRBV6-1 and TRBJ1-2; D unresolved. Germline lookup yields CDR1 MNHNS and CDR2 SASEGT. This CDR3 comprises 14 residues. The V end was cut by 0 bases, the J end by 4 bases, with 9 bases between. The DNA for the CDR3 is TGTGCCAGCAGTGAAGCGCTACAGCTCTATGGCTACACCTTC. Its translation: CASSEALQLYGYTF.

This chain uses TRBV6-5 with TRBJ2-7, with D hard to call. The CDR3 loop spans 15 amino acids. The V gene lost 6 bases and the J gene lost 2 bases, with 17 bases spanning the gap. Germline CDR1 is MNHEY and CDR2 is SVGAGI. CDR3 DNA sequence: TGTGCCAGCAGATTAGAGCCCTACGATACCTACGAGCAGTACTTC. Its protein is CASRLEPYDTYEQYF.

CDR3 in DNA: TGTGCCACGTCTAGCGGGGGCGTAAACGGGTACGAGCAGTACTTC. Protein product: CATSSGGVNGYEQYF. V and J are TRBV6-6 and TRBJ2-7; 10 nucleotides align to TRBD2. This CDR3 contains 15 residues. CDR1 is MNHNY, CDR2 SVGAGI, per germline (reference sequence). Unmatched junction bases numbered 13, after V lost 10 bases and J lost 4 bases.

The chain carries TRBV6-5 and TRBJ1-5, with 9 bases aligning to TRBD1. Germline values: CDR1 MNHEY, CDR2 SVGAGI. The CDR3 totals 14 residues. Trimming removed 6 bases from V and 8 bases from J; junction bases left unmatched: 8. The CDR3 DNA sequence: TGTGCCAGCAGACGCGGACAGGGGCCTGAGCCCCAGCATTTT. Translating gives CASRRGQGPEPQHF.

The chain joins TRBV7-9 to TRBJ2-3; no clear D gene. CDR3 length: 11 residues. The germline V gene has CDR1 SEHNR and CDR2 FQNEAQ (reference sequence). Trimming pared 11 bases from V and 6 bases from J, leaving 12 bases between. CDR3 in DNA: TGTGCCGGTCAAGCTAAGGATACGCAGTATTTT. This codes for CAGQAKDTQYF. Together with reference TRBV7-9 and TRBJ2-3, the CDR3 gives the full variable domain: DTGVSQNPRHKITKRGQNVTFRCDPISEHNRLYWYRQTLGQGPEFLTYFQNEAQLEKSRLLSDRFSAERPKGSFSTLEIQRTEQGDSAMYLCAGQAKDTQYFGPGTRLTVL.

V and J are TRBV4-3 and TRBJ1-2, with D tentatively TRBD1 (6 bases). V lost 3 bases and J 5 bases, leaving 19 bases between the germline ends. In germline, CDR1 is LGHNA, CDR2 YSLEER. This CDR3 contains 16 residues. CDR3 DNA: TGCGCCAGCAGCCATTCGGGGCAGGGGCGAGGATATGGCTACACCTTC. This encodes CASSHSGQGRGYGYTF.

This chain connects TRBV6-6 to TRBJ2-7; D unresolved. CDR1 is MNHNY, CDR2 SVGAGI, per germline (reference sequence). This CDR3 comprises 12 residues. The V end lost 0 bases, the J end lost 6 bases, and 6 bases lay between the germline ends. The CDR3 sequence: CASSYSAGEQYF. As DNA, the CDR3 is TGTGCCAGCAGTTACTCGGCAGGCGAGCAGTACTTC.

The rearrangement joins TRBV20-1 to TRBJ2-1; 7 bases are shared with TRBD2. Germline values: CDR1 DFQATT, CDR2 SNEGSKA (reference sequence). The CDR3 totals 13 residues. V shed 3 bases, J shed 5 bases, and the junction held 4 bases outside the gene matches. The CDR3 is CSASRGRNNEQFF. CDR3 coding DNA: TGCAGTGCTAGTCGCGGGAGAAACAATGAGCAGTTCTTC.

This chain uses TRBV6-6 with TRBJ2-7, with 8 positions matching TRBD1. The CDR3 covers 19 residues. After removal of 5 bases from V and 4 bases from J, the junction contained 22 bases not matched to a gene. Germline CDR1 MNHNY, CDR2 SVGAGI (reference sequence). The CDR3 DNA is TGTGCCAGCAGTCCCCACAGCCCGTCCGGACAGGGCGGGCAATACGAGCAGTACTTC. Residues: CASSPHSPSGQGGQYEQYF.

This chain links TRBV4-2 with TRBJ1-2, with D possibly TRBD1 on 6 matching bases. The CDR3 is made up of 14 amino acids. The V end lost 8 bases, the J end lost 3 bases, and 16 bases lay between the germline ends. Looked up from germline, CDR1 is LGHNA and CDR2 is YNFKEQ. The CDR3 nucleotides read TGTGCCAGCTCGCCGGGGGGCTCGGACTATGGCTACACCTTC. This sequence encodes CASSPGGSDYGYTF.

The DNA for the CDR3 is TGTGCCAGCAGCCAAGACGAGGCCCGGGCCAACGTCCTGACTTTC. Amino acids: CASSQDEARANVLTF. The J gene is TRBJ2-6, the V gene TRBV14; D is undetermined. CDR1 is SGHDN and CDR2 is FVKESK in the germline V gene. The length of the CDR3 is 15 residues. V was pared by 0 bases and J by 5 bases, with 8 bases between.

This clone was observed once. V and J are TRBV6-5 and TRBJ2-2, with a weak D call TRBD2 (6 bases). CDR3 length: 15 residues. Germline-derived CDR1 and CDR2 are MNHEY and SVGAGI. V was cut by 4 bases and J by 5 bases, with 14 bases left in between. The CDR3: CASSSLDGRTGELFF. CDR3 DNA: TGTGCCAGCAGTTCCTTGGACGGGAGAACCGGGGAGCTGTTTTTT.

This rearrangement joins TRBV20-1 to TRBJ1-5; TRBD1 matches at 8 bases. The CDR3 consists of 13 residues. Trimming removed 3 bases from V and 6 bases from J; junction bases left unmatched: 4. From germline, CDR1 is DFQATT and CDR2 SNEGSKA (reference sequence). CDR3 sequence reads: CSASGTGGQPQHF. In DNA, the CDR3 is TGCAGTGCTAGTGGAACAGGGGGTCAGCCCCAGCATTTT.

The chain links TRBV6-5 to TRBJ2-6; D is unclear. Germline CDR1 MNHEY, CDR2 SVGAGI. The ends were cut back, 4 bases at V and 2 bases at J, with 9 bases in the middle. The CDR3 is made up of 15 amino acids. CDR3 nucleotide sequence: TGTGCCAGCAGTTTAGGAGAGACTGGGGCCAACGTCCTGACTTTC. Translation: CASSLGETGANVLTF.

The chain links TRBV6-1 to TRBJ1-1; TRBD1 is a possible D gene (5 bases). V shed 2 bases and J shed 4 bases, with 11 bases lying between them. Germline V gives CDR1 MNHNS, CDR2 SASEGT. This CDR3 has 14 amino acids. CDR3 nucleotides: TGTGCCAGCAGTGAATTCGGACACCTCACTGAAGCTTTCTTT. Encoded protein: CASSEFGHLTEAFF.

This clone has only one observation. J is TRBJ1-1 and V is TRBV6-2 or TRBV6-3; no firm D call. V lost 5 bases and J lost 0, with 7 bases in between. CDR1 is MNHEY and CDR2 is SVGEGT in the germline V gene. The CDR3 loop spans 13 amino acids. CDR3 bases: TGTGCCAGCAGTCGAGGGATGAACACTGAAGCTTTCTTT. Translating it yields CASSRGMNTEAFF.

The J gene is TRBJ2-5, the V gene TRBV6-5, with 7 bases fitting TRBD1. The CDR3 is 14 residues long. Unmatched junction bases numbered 9, after V lost 6 bases and J lost 5 bases. Germline V gene lookup returns CDR1 MNHEY and CDR2 SVGAGI. The CDR3 sequence: CASRRDSVQETQYF. DNA of the CDR3: TGTGCCAGCAGGAGGGACAGCGTCCAGGAGACCCAGTACTTC.

This chain joins TRBV9 and TRBJ2-1, with TRBD2 as a possible D gene (6 bases). Germline-derived CDR1 and CDR2 are SGDLS and YYNGEE. The CDR3 spans 16 residues. Trimming removed 0 bases at V and 5 bases at J, with 15 bases between. This CDR3 reads CASSVVLGGIDNEQFF. DNA of the CDR3: TGTGCCAGCAGCGTAGTCTTAGGCGGGATCGACAATGAGCAGTTCTTC.

The chain combines TRBV5-4 with TRBJ2-1; D ambiguous. Trimming took off 1 base at V and 0 bases at J, with 11 bases between the two ends. CDR1 SGHNT and CDR2 YYREEE come from the germline V gene (reference sequence). The CDR3 runs 16 residues. The CDR3 loop is CASSLRTRSSYNEQFF. The CDR3 DNA sequence: TGTGCCAGCAGCTTGCGTACGAGGAGCTCCTACAATGAGCAGTTCTTC. The whole variable domain, remainder taken from reference TRBV5-4 and TRBJ2-1, is ETGVTQSPTHLIKTRGQQVTLRCSSQSGHNTVSWYQQALGQGPQFIFQYYREEENGRGNFPPRFSGLQFPNYSSELNVNALELDDSALYLCASSLRTRSSYNEQFFGPGTRLTVL.